This TCR beta chain was found in a study of shared clonotypes between healthy human individuals. Notes on the study in general: The sharing of 4.5% to 5.5% of naive CD4 clonotypes was seen across several donors. Only blood samples were collected, and tissue repertoires likely differ.

This CDR3 contains 13 residues. The V gene's germline CDR1 is MDHEN and CDR2 SYDVKM. V dropped 3 bases and J dropped 4 bases, with 10 bases sitting between them. CD45RO-negative, CCR7-selected cells formed the naive CD8 fraction, which excluded terminally differentiated effector memory CD45RA+ cells. It was 200 to 250 ng DNA, about 30,000 T cell genomes, that sorted-subset replicate PCRs used. Original processing notes: ImmunoSEQ output lacked quality scores and full-length reads, limiting matched filtering. Some clones are missing from TCRdb's copy, which holds only in-frame ones; the method was immunoSEQ multiplex PCR. V and J calls and clone size are given by that table; D and trimming were obtained from the DNA. In the table there are around 1.9 million clones, more than 85% of which are singletons. About this clone itself: Its cognate antigen is unknown.

This receptor was identified in a man younger than 30 in good health. Some clones in this sample may be carry-over from other donors' samples. Input material: naive CD8+ T cells from PBMCs. The chain links TRBV28 to TRBJ2-7; no definite D call. The CDR3 coding sequence is TGTGCCAGCAGTTTGATGTCGTGGTACGAGCAGTACTTC. The encoded protein is CASSLMSWYEQYF.